The 2 T cell receptor beta chains presented below share a single source sample, sequenced in a study of control samples from healthy donors and cancer patients. Generated by immunoSEQ multiplex PCR, the TCRdb table keeps only in-frame clones and is missing some. The sample shows roughly 180,000 clones, around 94% of them seen only once. The specimen sequenced was blood. The source of these receptors is a woman younger than 35 in good health.

The V gene is TRBV27, the J gene TRBJ1-5; D is unresolved. The CDR3 contains 12 residues. Germline V gene lookup returns CDR1 MNHEY and CDR2 SMNVEV (reference sequence). Between the trimmed V and J ends, which lost 7 bases and 0 bases, there was a span of 4 bases. The CDR3 protein is CASTFSNQPQHF. The DNA for the CDR3 is TGTGCCAGCACCTTTAGCAATCAGCCCCAGCATTTT.

In its sample, this clone was seen once. V and J are TRBV18 and TRBJ1-5, with D perhaps TRBD1 (5 bases). The length of the CDR3 is 16 residues. Trimming shortened V by 2 bases and J by 4 bases, and 15 bases separated the two germline ends. Germline loops: CDR1 KGHSH, CDR2 LQKENI. Written as DNA, the CDR3 is TGTGCCAGCTCACCAAAGGGGCGGGGGGGTAATCAGCCCCAGCATTTT. It codes for CASSPKGRGGNQPQHF.